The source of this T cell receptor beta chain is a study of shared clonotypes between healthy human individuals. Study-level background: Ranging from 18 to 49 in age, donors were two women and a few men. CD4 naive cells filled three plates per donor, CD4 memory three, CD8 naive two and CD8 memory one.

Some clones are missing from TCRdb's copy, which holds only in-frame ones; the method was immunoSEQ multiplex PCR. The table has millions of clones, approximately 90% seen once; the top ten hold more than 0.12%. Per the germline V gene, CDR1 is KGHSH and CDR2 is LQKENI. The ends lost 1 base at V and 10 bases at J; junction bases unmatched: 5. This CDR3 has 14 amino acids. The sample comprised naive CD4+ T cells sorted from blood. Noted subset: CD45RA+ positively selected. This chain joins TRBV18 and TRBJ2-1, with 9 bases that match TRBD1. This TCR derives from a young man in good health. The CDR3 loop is CASSPQGQGIEQFF. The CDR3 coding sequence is TGTGCCAGCTCACCACAGGGACAGGGCATAGAGCAGTTCTTC.